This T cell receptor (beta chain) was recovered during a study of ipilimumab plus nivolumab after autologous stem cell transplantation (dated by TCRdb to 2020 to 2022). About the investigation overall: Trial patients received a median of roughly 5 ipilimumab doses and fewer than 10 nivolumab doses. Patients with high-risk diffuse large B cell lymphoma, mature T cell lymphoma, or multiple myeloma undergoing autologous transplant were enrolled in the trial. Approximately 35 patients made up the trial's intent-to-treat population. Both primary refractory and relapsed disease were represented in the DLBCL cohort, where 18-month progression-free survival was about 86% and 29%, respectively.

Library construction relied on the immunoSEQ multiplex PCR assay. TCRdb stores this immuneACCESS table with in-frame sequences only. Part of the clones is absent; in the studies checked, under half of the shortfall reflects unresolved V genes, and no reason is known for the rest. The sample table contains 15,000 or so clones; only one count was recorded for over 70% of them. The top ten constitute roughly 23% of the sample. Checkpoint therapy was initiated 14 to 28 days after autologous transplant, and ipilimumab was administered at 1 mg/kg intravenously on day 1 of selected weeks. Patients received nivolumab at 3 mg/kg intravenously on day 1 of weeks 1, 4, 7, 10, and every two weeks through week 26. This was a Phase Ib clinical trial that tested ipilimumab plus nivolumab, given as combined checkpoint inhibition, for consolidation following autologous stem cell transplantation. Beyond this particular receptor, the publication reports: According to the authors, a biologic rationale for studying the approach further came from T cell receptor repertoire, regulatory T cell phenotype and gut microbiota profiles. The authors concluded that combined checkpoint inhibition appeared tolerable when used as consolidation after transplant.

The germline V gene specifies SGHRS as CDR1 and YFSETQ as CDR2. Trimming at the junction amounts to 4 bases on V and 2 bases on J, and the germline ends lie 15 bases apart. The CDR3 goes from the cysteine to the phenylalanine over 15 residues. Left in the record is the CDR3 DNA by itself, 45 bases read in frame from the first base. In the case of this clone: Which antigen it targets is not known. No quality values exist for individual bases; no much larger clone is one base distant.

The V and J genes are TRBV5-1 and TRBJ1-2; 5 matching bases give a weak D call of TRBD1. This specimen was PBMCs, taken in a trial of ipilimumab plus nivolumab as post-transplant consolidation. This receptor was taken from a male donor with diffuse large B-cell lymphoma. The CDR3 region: CASSPGRELNYGYTF. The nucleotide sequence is TGCGCCAGCAGCCCAGGCAGGGAATTGAACTATGGCTACACCTTC.